The 10 T cell receptor beta chains below were found in one sample sequenced in a study of cytomegalovirus exposure and HLA in healthy donors (dated 2017 in TCRdb). The library was produced with the immunoSEQ multiplex PCR assay. A mixture of 60 forward primers for TCR Vbeta segments and 13 reverse primers for TCR Jbeta segments was used in the multiplex PCR. TCRdb took this table from immuneACCESS and kept in-frame rearrangements with V and J called. Such tables lack part of the clones; where checked against another copy, unresolved V genes explain under half of the gap, and the rest is unexplained. This sample's clone table shows about 64,000 clones. The ten top clones hold 3.6% of the sample. Specimen: PBMCs. These receptors came from a woman between 18 and 30 years old in good health and CMV-seronegative.

The rearrangement links TRBV6-5 to TRBJ2-7; no firm D call. Germline CDR1 reads MNHEY; CDR2 reads SVGAGI. There are 13 residues in the CDR3. With 6 bases removed from V and 3 bases from J, the gap between germline ends came to 12 bases. The CDR3 spells CASRKGSLYEQYF. CDR3 nucleotides: TGTGCCAGCAGGAAAGGTAGCCTCTACGAGCAGTACTTC.

The J gene is TRBJ1-2, the V gene TRBV11-2; TRBD1 matches 7 bases. Germline trimming cut 5 bases from V and 4 bases from J; bases unmatched to any gene: 10. The CDR3 runs 15 residues. The V gene's germline CDR1 is SGHAT and CDR2 FQNNGV. Written as DNA, the CDR3 is TGTGCCAGCAGCAGAGACGGGGCAGGGGGCTATGGCTACACCTTC. Translation: CASSRDGAGGYGYTF.

The chain combines TRBV25-1 with TRBJ2-3; no clear D gene. Germline V gene lookup returns CDR1 MGHDK and CDR2 SYGVNS. The CDR3 is 12 amino acids. V lost 4 bases and J 3 bases, leaving 5 bases between the germline ends. The CDR3 spells CASSAMTDTQYF. DNA of the CDR3: TGTGCCAGCAGTGCTATGACAGATACGCAGTATTTT.

The rearrangement joins TRBV5-6 to TRBJ2-1; 9 bases map to TRBD1. The CDR3 runs 15 residues. CDR1 and CDR2 (germline): SGHDT, YYEEEE. The junction had 7 bases not matched to a gene; V was cut back by 4 bases and J by 5 bases. This chain's CDR3 is CASSAGTGSHNEQFF. Written as DNA, the CDR3 is TGTGCCAGCAGCGCCGGGACAGGGAGTCACAATGAGCAGTTCTTC.

The rearrangement joins TRBV11-3 to TRBJ1-3; no definite D call. The CDR3 is made up of 14 amino acids. The germline gives CDR1 SGHNT, CDR2 YENEEA. V was cut by 6 bases and J by 1 base, with 10 bases left in between. The CDR3 DNA sequence: TGTGCCAGCAGTGTATCAGCGTCTGGAAACACCATATATTTT. This translates into CASSVSASGNTIYF.

The gene calls are TRBV4-2 and TRBJ2-2; 7 bases align to TRBD1. J lost 2 bases, V lost 6 bases, and 18 bases had no gene match. This CDR3 spans 19 amino acids. CDR1 and CDR2 (germline): LGHNA, YNFKEQ. CDR3 DNA sequence: TGTGCCAGCAGACTAAGAGAGACAGGGAATTTACGAAACACCGGGGAGCTGTTTTTT. Residues: CASRLRETGNLRNTGELFF.

The V and J genes are TRBV5-6 and TRBJ1-1; D is perhaps TRBD1 (5 bases). Germline assignment: CDR1 SGHDT and CDR2 YYEEEE. This CDR3 spans 14 amino acids. The germline V and J ends were trimmed by 4 bases and 4 bases, with 14 bases remaining between them. The CDR3 DNA sequence: TGTGCCAGCAGCGAGAGGGGAGGGGTCACTGAAGCTTTCTTT. Translation: CASSERGGVTEAFF.

The chain employs TRBV25-1 and TRBJ1-1, with TRBD1 matching over 7 bases. V was clipped by 4 bases and J by 4 bases; unmatched bases: 3. CDR3 length: 13 amino acids. Germline CDR1 and CDR2: MGHDK and SYGVNS. The CDR3 DNA is TGTGCCAGCAGTGGACAGGGTTCCACTGAAGCTTTCTTT. Protein sequence: CASSGQGSTEAFF. Full variable domain (outside the CDR3, taken from reference TRBV25-1 and TRBJ1-1): EADIYQTPRYLVIGTGKKITLECSQTMGHDKMYWYQQDPGMELHLIHYSYGVNSTEKGDLSSESTVSRIRTEHFPLTLESARPSHTSQYLCASSGQGSTEAFFGQGTRLTVV.

CDR3 sequence: CASSHRLAVTEQFF. CDR3 coding DNA: TGTGCCAGCAGCCACCGACTAGCGGTCACAGAGCAGTTCTTC. The chain combines TRBV7-6 with TRBJ2-1; 9 bases agree with TRBD2. V lost 5 bases to trimming and J lost 10 bases; unmatched junction nucleotides: 9. The germline gives CDR1 SGHVS, CDR2 FNYEAQ. This CDR3 region has 14 residues.

The V and J genes are TRBV18 and TRBJ1-5, with D possibly matching TRBD1 (6 bases). V gave up 6 bases and J gave up 6 bases, with 12 bases separating them. Germline loops: CDR1 KGHSH, CDR2 LQKENI. The CDR3 is 13 residues long. The CDR3 nucleotides read TGTGCCAGCTCTCAACGCAGGGGTCAGCCCCAGCATTTT. It encodes CASSQRRGQPQHF.